A single sample gave rise to the 13 T cell receptor beta chains below, sequenced in a study of technical replicates of blood from a few donors. Clones were read by immunoSEQ multiplex PCR, and TCRdb kept only the in-frame ones, dropping some. The sample has approximately 99,000 clones; nearly 97% are singletons. Material for sequencing was T cells isolated from PBMCs. These receptors originate from a human donor in good health.

This chain uses TRBV6-5 with TRBJ1-2; D unclear. CDR1 and CDR2 from the germline V gene are MNHEY and SVGAGI. Trimming took 0 bases from V and 13 from J, leaving 15 bases between them. The CDR3 runs 13 residues. CDR3: CASSYSPAGIGTF. The CDR3 region has the DNA TGTGCCAGCAGTTACTCCCCGGCGGGGATAGGCACCTTC.

A single count supports this clone. The chain combines TRBV5-1 with TRBJ1-1, with 10 bases lining up with TRBD1. V gave up 4 bases and J gave up 1 base; unmatched junction bases: 4. Per germline, CDR1 SGHRS and CDR2 YFSETQ. This CDR3 is 15 amino acids long. This CDR3 is CASSQRDRGNTEAFF. The DNA for the CDR3 is TGCGCCAGCAGCCAACGGGACAGGGGGAACACTGAAGCTTTCTTT.

The CDR3 reads CASSSRTGLRGGYEQYF. CDR3 in DNA: TGTGCCAGCAGCTCTAGGACAGGGCTCAGAGGAGGGTACGAGCAGTACTTC. The genes are TRBV13 and TRBJ2-7, with 8 bases identical to TRBD1. This CDR3 has 17 amino acids. Germline CDR1 PRHDT, CDR2 FYEKMQ (reference sequence). J lost 4 bases, V lost 4 bases, and 15 bases had no gene match.

The chain joins TRBV30 to TRBJ1-1; TRBD1 aligns across 7 bases. V gave up 5 bases and J gave up 1 base; unmatched junction bases: 1. This CDR3 region has 12 residues. Per germline, CDR1 GTSNPN and CDR2 SVGIG (reference sequence). CDR3 DNA sequence: TGTGCCTGGGGACAGGAGAACACTGAAGCTTTCTTT. Translating it yields CAWGQENTEAFF.

This clone appeared a single time. The rearrangement uses TRBV27 and TRBJ2-5; D perhaps matches TRBD2 (6 bases). CDR3 length: 13 amino acids. Per germline, CDR1 MNHEY and CDR2 SMNVEV (reference sequence). V gave up 0 bases and J gave up 5 bases, with 7 bases separating them. CDR3 nucleotides: TGTGCCAGCAGTTTATCAGGGAGGGAGACCCAGTACTTC. As protein: CASSLSGRETQYF.

The rearrangement uses TRBV19 and TRBJ1-4; D perhaps matches TRBD1 (6 bases). This CDR3 has 15 amino acids. Germline loops: CDR1 LNHDA, CDR2 SQIVND (reference sequence). V dropped 4 bases and J dropped 6 bases, with 15 bases sitting between them. DNA for the CDR3: TGTGCCAGTAGTAAATACAGGGACCTATATGAAAAACTGTTTTTT. Translated: CASSKYRDLYEKLFF.

This clone appeared a few times. The J gene is TRBJ1-1, the V gene TRBV6-5; TRBD1 matches at 9 bases. The CDR3 loop spans 15 amino acids. With 8 bases clipped from V and 5 bases from J, the junction kept 12 bases outside the gene matches. Looked up from germline, CDR1 is MNHEY and CDR2 is SVGAGI. CDR3 sequence reads: CASSNRGRWGTEAFF. CDR3 coding DNA: TGTGCCAGCTCTAACAGGGGGCGTTGGGGAACTGAAGCTTTCTTT.

The chain employs TRBV5-6 and TRBJ1-3, with TRBD1 matching over 8 bases. The V and J ends lost 5 bases and 0 bases, in that order; junction bases with no gene match: 7. The CDR3 extends over 16 amino acids. Germline V lookup: CDR1 SGHDT, CDR2 YYEEEE. CDR3 region: CASRRAGGPSGNTIYF. The CDR3 DNA reads TGTGCCAGCAGAAGGGCAGGGGGCCCCTCTGGAAACACCATATATTTT.

The chain couples TRBV29-1 to TRBJ2-2; D is unclear. V lost 3 bases and J 2 bases, leaving 10 bases between the germline ends. The CDR3 loop spans 14 amino acids. Germline V gene data show CDR1 as SQVTM and CDR2 as ANQGSEA. The CDR3 spells CSVEVRTNTGELFF. The CDR3 coding sequence is TGCAGCGTTGAGGTCAGAACCAACACCGGGGAGCTGTTTTTT.

The genes are TRBV5-8 and TRBJ2-1; 11 nucleotides align to TRBD1. CDR1 is SGHTS, CDR2 YDEGEE, per germline. The CDR3 is made up of 16 amino acids. V shed 2 bases and J 3 bases; nucleotides not matched to a gene: 4. CDR3 loop: CASSFAGTGGYNEQFF. CDR3 DNA: TGTGCCAGCAGCTTCGCCGGGACAGGGGGCTACAATGAGCAGTTCTTC.

The V and J genes are TRBV19 and TRBJ1-5; 7 bases match TRBD1. The CDR3 spans 14 residues. V shed 3 bases, J shed 7 bases, and the junction held 6 bases outside the gene matches. Germline values: CDR1 LNHDA, CDR2 SQIVND (reference sequence). CDR3: CASSIGGGWQPQHF. CDR3 DNA sequence: TGTGCCAGTAGTATTGGAGGGGGCTGGCAGCCCCAGCATTTT.

The V and J genes are TRBV6-1 and TRBJ1-3; D is perhaps TRBD1 (5 bases). Germline assignment: CDR1 MNHNS and CDR2 SASEGT. The CDR3 spans 14 residues. V was trimmed by 6 bases and J by 4 bases, leaving 13 bases between them. CDR3 bases: TGTGCCAGCAGGGGGGGACTGACCGGAAACACCATATATTTT. Translation gives CASRGGLTGNTIYF.

The chain combines TRBV5-1 with TRBJ2-7; D is perhaps TRBD1 (5 bases). The V gene's germline CDR1 is SGHRS and CDR2 YFSETQ. CDR3 length equals 16 residues. Trimming took 0 bases from V and 0 from J, leaving 13 bases between them. The CDR3 reads CASSLDIVTASYEQYF. CDR3 bases: TGCGCCAGCAGCTTGGATATAGTGACAGCCTCCTACGAGCAGTACTTC.